This is a list of T cell receptor beta chains from one sample in a study of T cells in Graves' hyperthyroidism and ophthalmopathy. A single record per CDR3 protein comes from TCRdb applying MiXCR to the multiplex PCR reads. The data contain hundreds of thousands of distinct CDR3 sequences, about half of them singletons. Sequences were obtained from peripheral blood or thyroid tissue (not recorded which). These TCRs come from a woman under 30 with Graves' hyperthyroidism. Each CDR3 is given with its conserved first and last residue. The order of the fields is V gene, J gene, CDR3 protein.

TRBV2	TRBJ1-1	CASVAEAFF
TRBV12-3/TRBV12-4	TRBJ2-7	CASSPTGRATEQYF
TRBV5-1	TRBJ1-2	CASSITGGAGYGYTF
TRBV6-5	TRBJ1-3	CATGQGAGSGNTIYF
TRBV16	TRBJ1-4	CASSLVGGRNEKLFF
TRBV2	TRBJ1-1	CASSDREGTEAFF
TRBV12-3/TRBV12-4	TRBJ2-7	CAGSLGLATYEQYF
TRBV7-8	TRBJ1-5	CASSLGAGISNQPQHF
TRBV2	TRBJ1-3	CASSFGQENTIYF
TRBV12-3/TRBV12-4	TRBJ1-2	CASSSSGRVGYTF
TRBV15	TRBJ2-7	CATSRDRSRGHEQYF
TRBV20-1	TRBJ1-1	CSTLTGASGAFF
TRBV20-1	TRBJ2-3	CSALFSGTTDTQYF
TRBV7-9	TRBJ2-7	CASSLVPPDSEQYF
TRBV20-1	TRBJ2-7	CSASGQGAYEQYF
TRBV29-1	TRBJ1-2	CSVVIPGPYGYTF
TRBV2	TRBJ1-1	CASRFPRVGPVSEAFF
TRBV9	TRBJ1-2	CASSVEGGLEDYGYTF
TRBV5-5	TRBJ1-2	CASSLGSIDGYTF
TRBV7-3	TRBJ2-5	CASSGELGGFETQYF
TRBV5-8	TRBJ1-2	CASSQGSYEVYTF
TRBV7-2	TRBJ1-2	CASSSSDRGCGYTF
TRBV20-1	TRBJ1-1	CSARVSGPNTEAFF
TRBV2	TRBJ2-7	CASSVASGPFF
TRBV2	TRBJ1-5	CASSDSLSGVDQPQHF
TRBV2	TRBJ2-3	CASRQGIGTDTQYF
TRBV9	TRBJ1-5	CASSATPGQYQPQHF
TRBV2	TRBJ1-6	CASSFRGGRSYNSPLHF
TRBV5-1	TRBJ2-5	CASSRGDSGRVRETQYF
TRBV10-3	TRBJ2-2	CAISELTTNTGELFF
TRBV10-3	TRBJ1-5	CASSEISSNQPQHF